This passage covers 14 T cell receptor beta chains from one sample sequenced in a study of T cells after yellow fever vaccination. Using its own MiXCR run on the 5' RACE reads, TCRdb lists one record per CDR3 protein. The sample includes about 99,000 distinct CDR3 sequences, around 5.5% of them seen just once. The sample was CD8+ T cells sorted from PBMCs, taken 10 days after the yellow fever booster vaccination. The receptors here all came from a man younger than 35 who received the YFV17D yellow fever vaccine.

V gene TRBV20-1 combines with J gene TRBJ1-1; TRBD1 is a possible D gene (5 bases). CDR1 is DFQATT, CDR2 SNEGSKA, per germline (reference sequence). The CDR3 has 11 residues. The V and J ends lost 6 bases and 6 bases respectively, with 11 bases between them. The CDR3 DNA follows: TGCAGTGCATTAGAGGGGCCTGAAGCTTTCTTT. Its translation is CSALEGPEAFF.

The rearrangement links TRBV21-1 to TRBJ1-1; the D call of TRBD1 is as the table states it, not checked on the DNA. TRBV21-1 is listed as a pseudogene. CDR3 length: 17 amino acids. In DNA form, the CDR3 reads TGTGCCAGCAGCAAAGGTACCAGGACAGGGAAGAACACTGAAGCTTTCTTT. Protein sequence: CASSKGTRTGKNTEAFF.

Note on this clonotype: Mismatch with germline at one junction end may stem from a read error. The V call is TRBV11-3, the J call TRBJ2-1, with D perhaps TRBD2 (7 bases). The V gene's germline CDR1 is SGHNT and CDR2 YENEEA. This CDR3 contains 15 residues. CDR3 DNA: TGTGCCAGCAGTCCGCGGGGGCCTTCCTTCAATGAGCAGTTCTTC. Amino acids: CASSPRGPSFNEQFF.

The J gene is TRBJ2-2, the V gene TRBV29-1; D might be TRBD1 (6 bases). Germline CDR1 SQVTM, CDR2 ANQGSEA. The CDR3 loop spans 15 amino acids. The V end was cut by 4 bases, the J end by 3 bases, with 15 bases between. The CDR3 nucleotides read TGCAGCGTTGCTCGTCAGGGGTGGGACACCGGGGAGCTGTTTTTT. The encoded protein is CSVARQGWDTGELFF.

The chain has TRBV7-2 and TRBJ2-1; possible D gene TRBD1, 5 bases. V dropped 5 bases and J dropped 8 bases, with 19 bases sitting between them. CDR1 SGHTA and CDR2 FQGNSA come from the germline V gene. This CDR3 has 15 residues. The CDR3 DNA follows: TGTGCCAGCAGCCTCCAGGGAAACCGTTTCCATGAGCAGTTCTTC. Translation: CASSLQGNRFHEQFF. The whole variable domain, remainder taken from reference TRBV7-2 and TRBJ2-1, is GAGVSQSPSNKVTEKGKDVELRCDPISGHTALYWYRQSLGQGLEFLIYFQGNSAPDKSGLPSDRFSAERTGGSVSTLTIQRTQQEDSAVYLCASSLQGNRFHEQFFGPGTRLTVL.

V is TRBV24-1 and J is TRBJ2-1; D ambiguous. The V end was cut by 1 base, the J end by 8 bases, with 2 bases between. The CDR3 covers 11 residues. Germline values: CDR1 KGHDR, CDR2 SFDVKD. CDR3: CATSDFDEQFF. CDR3 DNA sequence: TGTGCCACCAGTGATTTCGATGAGCAGTTCTTC.

This chain links TRBV4-3 with TRBJ1-1; D gene uncertain. Germline CDR1 is LGHNA and CDR2 is YSLEER. The CDR3 is 14 amino acids. Trimming removed 1 base at V and 4 bases at J, with 10 bases between. The CDR3 reads CASSQGAAATEAFF. CDR3 nucleotide sequence: TGCGCCAGCAGCCAAGGTGCGGCTGCCACTGAAGCTTTCTTT.

The V gene is TRBV6-5, the J gene TRBJ1-4, with TRBD1 matching 9 bases. The CDR3 sequence is 13 residues long. Germline V gene data show CDR1 as MNHEY and CDR2 as SVGAGI. Unmatched junction bases numbered 3, after V lost 5 bases and J lost 8 bases. This chain's CDR3 is CASSTGQGEKLFF. DNA for the CDR3: TGTGCCAGCAGTACCGGACAGGGGGAAAAACTGTTTTTT.

This clonotype showed up many times. The chain employs TRBV7-3 and TRBJ2-1; D is perhaps TRBD1 or TRBD2 (5 bases each). The CDR3 spans 15 residues. Germline-derived CDR1 and CDR2 are SGHTA and FQGTGA. The V gene lost 5 bases and the J gene lost 4 bases, with 15 bases spanning the gap. The CDR3 region has the DNA TGTGCCAGCAGCCCACGGGAAGGGGTATACAATGAGCAGTTCTTC. Amino acids: CASSPREGVYNEQFF. The full variable domain, its missing parts supplied by reference TRBV7-3 and TRBJ2-1, is GAGVSQTPSNKVTEKGKYVELRCDPISGHTALYWYRQSLGQGPEFLIYFQGTGAADDSGLPNDRFFAVRPEGSVSTLKIQRTERGDSAVYLCASSPREGVYNEQFFGPGTRLTVL.

This clonotype was picked up a small number of times. The V gene is TRBV27, the J gene TRBJ2-7; the D gene is possibly TRBD1 (5 bases). Germline CDR1 is MNHEY and CDR2 is SMNVEV (reference sequence). Trimming removed 0 bases from V and 5 bases from J, with 14 bases in between. The CDR3 is made up of 15 amino acids. The CDR3 region has the DNA TGTGCCAGCAGTTTATCTCCCAGGGTGGCCGACGAGCAGTACTTC. This gives the protein CASSLSPRVADEQYF.

This clonotype turned up a few times. V is TRBV7-8 and J is TRBJ1-1; D is unclear. Trimming took off 1 base at V and 7 bases at J, with 4 bases between the two ends. CDR3 length: 11 amino acids. Germline CDR1 and CDR2: SGHVS and FQNEAQ. CDR3 in DNA: TGTGCCAGCAGCTTAGTCAGTGAAGCTTTCTTT. Translating it yields CASSLVSEAFF.

This clonotype was detected ten times or more. The chain couples TRBV7-8 to TRBJ1-1; D unresolved. CDR1 is SGHVS and CDR2 is FQNEAQ in the germline V gene. This CDR3 is 14 amino acids long. V was cut by 3 bases and J by 11 bases, with 19 bases left in between. The CDR3 DNA reads as TGTGCCAGCAGCTTTACAGTTGCTAGTACGTTCGCTTTCTTT. This codes for CASSFTVASTFAFF.

The table lists this clonotype with a few counts. The V gene is TRBV6-2 or TRBV6-3, the J gene TRBJ2-2, with TRBD1 as a possible D gene (5 bases). Looked up from germline, CDR1 is MNHEY and CDR2 is SVGEGT. The CDR3 sequence is 15 residues long. V was pared by 4 bases and J by 6 bases, with 15 bases between. This CDR3 is CASSFLKGVAGELFF. The CDR3 bases are TGTGCCAGCAGTTTCCTAAAAGGGGTGGCCGGGGAGCTGTTTTTT.

The chain employs TRBV6-5 and TRBJ2-1; tentatively, D is TRBD2 (6 bases). The CDR3 sequence is 12 residues long. Germline CDR1 MNHEY, CDR2 SVGAGI. Trimming removed 2 bases from V and 7 bases from J, with 6 bases in between. The CDR3 spells CASSYAGNEQFF. The CDR3 DNA follows: TGTGCCAGCAGTTACGCGGGGAATGAGCAGTTCTTC.